This TCR beta chain was recovered during a study of cytotoxic CD8 clonotypes in ibrutinib-treated CLL. Sequenced by immunoSEQ multiplex PCR; TCRdb stores in-frame clones only, minus some. The sample contains roughly 250,000 clones, roughly 70% of which appear only once. About this clone: What it binds is not known. Within the sample, other DNA sequences also encode this same CDR3.

Germline CDR1 reads LGHNA; CDR2 reads YSLEER. The ends were cut back, 4 bases at V and 6 bases at J, with 16 bases in the middle. The CDR3 is 14 residues long. Overall study findings and caveats: Samples were collected at differing times from sustained-remission and progressing patients. Clonality grew at ibrutinib response; at progression, it decreased back toward baseline.

The source material was PBMCs, sampled after 24 months of ibrutinib treatment. The chain combines TRBV4-3 with TRBJ2-7, with D possibly being TRBD2 (6 bases). The receptor was derived from a human donor with chronic lymphocytic leukemia. The DNA of the CDR3 is TGCGCCAGCAGCCTGTCCTCGGCGGGGAGCGAGCAGTACTTC. It yields the protein CASSLSSAGSEQYF.